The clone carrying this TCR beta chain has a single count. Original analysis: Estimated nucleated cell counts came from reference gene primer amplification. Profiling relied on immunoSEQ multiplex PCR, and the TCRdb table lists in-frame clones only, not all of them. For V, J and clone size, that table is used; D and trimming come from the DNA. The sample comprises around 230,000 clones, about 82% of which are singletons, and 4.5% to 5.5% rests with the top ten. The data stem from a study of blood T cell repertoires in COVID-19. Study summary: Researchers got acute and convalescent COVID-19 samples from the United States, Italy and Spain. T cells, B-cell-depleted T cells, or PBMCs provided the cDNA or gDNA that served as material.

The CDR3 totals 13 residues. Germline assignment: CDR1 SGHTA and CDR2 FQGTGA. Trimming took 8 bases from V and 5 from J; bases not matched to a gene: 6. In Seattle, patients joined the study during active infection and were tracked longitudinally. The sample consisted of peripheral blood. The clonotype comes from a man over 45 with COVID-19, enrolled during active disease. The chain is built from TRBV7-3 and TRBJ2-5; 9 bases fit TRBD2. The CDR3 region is CASGGGAGETQYF. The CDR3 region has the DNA TGTGCCAGCGGCGGGGGGGCCGGTGAGACCCAGTACTTC.